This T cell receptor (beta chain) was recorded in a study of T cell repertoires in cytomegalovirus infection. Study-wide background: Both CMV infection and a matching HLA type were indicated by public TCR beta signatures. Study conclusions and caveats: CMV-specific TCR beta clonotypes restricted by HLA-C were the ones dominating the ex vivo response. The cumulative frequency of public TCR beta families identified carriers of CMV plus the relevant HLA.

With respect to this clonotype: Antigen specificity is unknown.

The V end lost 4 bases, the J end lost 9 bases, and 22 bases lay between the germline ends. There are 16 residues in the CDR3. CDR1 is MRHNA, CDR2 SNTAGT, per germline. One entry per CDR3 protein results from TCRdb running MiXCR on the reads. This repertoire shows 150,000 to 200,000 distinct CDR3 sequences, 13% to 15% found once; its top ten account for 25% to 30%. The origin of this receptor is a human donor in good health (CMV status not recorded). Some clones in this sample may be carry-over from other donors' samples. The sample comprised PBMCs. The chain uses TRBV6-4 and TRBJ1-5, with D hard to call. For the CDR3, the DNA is TGTGCCAGCAGTGCGGAGCTTTGTTACCAGAGGAGGCCCCAGCATTTT. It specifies CASSAELCYQRRPQHF.